Listed below are T cell receptor beta chains from one sample, sequenced in a study of blood T cell repertoires in COVID-19. Assay used: immunoSEQ multiplex PCR; TCRdb lists only in-frame clones, some missing. This sample carries a few hundred thousand clones, roughly 85% of them seen once, and the ten largest clones take roughly 7.8%. The specimen sequenced was peripheral blood. The source is a human donor in a cohort sampled during active COVID-19. Each CDR3 is given with its conserved first and last residue. Fields, in order: CDR3 DNA, CDR3 protein, V gene, clone size, D gene, J gene. A D gene is named only where the DNA matches it firmly. Clone size is shown for a subset of rows, as once, few, many or a class of expanded clone.

CDR3nt: TGTGCCAGCAGTGTACTATTAGTTGCTCCGGGACAGGGTCACGAGCAGTACTTC
CDR3aa: CASSVLLVAPGQGHEQYF
v_gene: TRBV6-1
abundance: .
d_gene: TRBD1
j_gene: TRBJ2-7

CDR3nt: TGTGCCACCAGTTTATCCAGCGAGCAGTACTTC
CDR3aa: CATSLSSEQYF
v_gene: TRBV24-1
abundance: .
d_gene: .
j_gene: TRBJ2-7

CDR3nt: TGTGCCAGCAGCTTAACAGGGGCTTGGGTCACTGAAGCTTTCTTT
CDR3aa: CASSLTGAWVTEAFF
v_gene: TRBV7-6
abundance: .
d_gene: TRBD1
j_gene: TRBJ1-1

CDR3nt: TGTGCCAGCAGCTTAATGGCACAGGGTATAAACCTTGAGAACACTGAAGCTTTCTTT
CDR3aa: CASSLMAQGINLENTEAFF
v_gene: TRBV7-8
abundance: .
d_gene: .
j_gene: TRBJ1-1

CDR3nt: TGTGCCACCAGTGACCCGGGACAGGGCATTGACGAGCAGTACTTC
CDR3aa: CATSDPGQGIDEQYF
v_gene: TRBV24-1
abundance: .
d_gene: TRBD1
j_gene: TRBJ2-7

CDR3nt: TGTGCCAGTAGCAACGGGTGGACAGGAGAAAAACTGTTTTTT
CDR3aa: CASSNGWTGEKLFF
v_gene: TRBV19
abundance: .
d_gene: TRBD1
j_gene: TRBJ1-4

CDR3nt: TGTGCCAGCAGCTCACCAAAGCAGGGATACCAAGAGACCCAGTACTTC
CDR3aa: CASSSPKQGYQETQYF
v_gene: TRBV2
abundance: .
d_gene: .
j_gene: TRBJ2-5

CDR3nt: TGTGCCAGCAGCGACAATTATCAGCCCCAGCATTTT
CDR3aa: CASSDNYQPQHF
v_gene: TRBV2
abundance: .
d_gene: .
j_gene: TRBJ1-5

CDR3nt: TGTGCCACCAGTGACGGTATCAGGGGAATGAACGAGCAGTACTTC
CDR3aa: CATSDGIRGMNEQYF
v_gene: TRBV24-1
abundance: medium-sized
d_gene: .
j_gene: TRBJ2-7

CDR3nt: TGTGCCAGCACGGACAGGGGGCTTGGAGGGAGCCAGCCCCAGCATTTT
CDR3aa: CASTDRGLGGSQPQHF
v_gene: TRBV27
abundance: .
d_gene: TRBD1
j_gene: TRBJ1-5

CDR3nt: TGTGCCACGGGAAGGGACAGTACCAATCAGCCCCAGCATTTT
CDR3aa: CATGRDSTNQPQHF
v_gene: TRBV24-1
abundance: few
d_gene: TRBD1
j_gene: TRBJ1-5

CDR3nt: TGTGCCAGCAGTACAGAAACTTCTGGAAACACCATATATTTT
CDR3aa: CASSTETSGNTIYF
v_gene: TRBV6-5
abundance: few
d_gene: .
j_gene: TRBJ1-3

CDR3nt: TGTGCCATCAGTGGCGGGGCAGGGGGCTTGAATCAGCCCCAGCATTTT
CDR3aa: CAISGGAGGLNQPQHF
v_gene: TRBV10-3
abundance: .
d_gene: TRBD1
j_gene: TRBJ1-5

CDR3nt: TGTGCCGTAGGGGGCGGCAATCAGCCCCAGCATTTT
CDR3aa: CAVGGGNQPQHF
v_gene: TRBV10-3
abundance: .
d_gene: TRBD1
j_gene: TRBJ1-5

CDR3nt: TGTGCCAGCGCTGGATTACAGGGATACTACGAGCAGTACTTC
CDR3aa: CASAGLQGYYEQYF
v_gene: TRBV19
abundance: .
d_gene: .
j_gene: TRBJ2-7

CDR3nt: TGTGCCACATGTCCAGGGAAATCCGGGCGGCAGTACTTC
CDR3aa: CATCPGKSGRQYF
v_gene: TRBV12-3/TRBV12-4
abundance: once
d_gene: .
j_gene: TRBJ2-7

CDR3nt: TGTGCCAGCAGTTACTCAGTCCCAGGACACGATCAGCCCCAGCATTTT
CDR3aa: CASSYSVPGHDQPQHF
v_gene: TRBV6-5
abundance: .
d_gene: .
j_gene: TRBJ1-5

CDR3nt: TGTGCCAGCAGCCAAGGAGTACGGGACACTAATTCACCCCTCCACTTT
CDR3aa: CASSQGVRDTNSPLHF
v_gene: TRBV4-2
abundance: once
d_gene: .
j_gene: TRBJ1-6

CDR3nt: TGTGCCAGCAGCCGGGGACAGGGGGGTTACGAGCAGTACTTC
CDR3aa: CASSRGQGGYEQYF
v_gene: TRBV7-3
abundance: .
d_gene: TRBD1
j_gene: TRBJ2-7

CDR3nt: TGTGCCAGCAGCCCGGGACTAGCGGGGGGTAGCACAGATACGCAGTATTTT
CDR3aa: CASSPGLAGGSTDTQYF
v_gene: TRBV7-3
abundance: .
d_gene: TRBD2
j_gene: TRBJ2-3

CDR3nt: TGTGCCAGCAGCCAAGTGCCCGGGTTCGTATCAGATACGCAGTATTTT
CDR3aa: CASSQVPGFVSDTQYF
v_gene: TRBV3-1/TRBV3-2
abundance: once
d_gene: .
j_gene: TRBJ2-3